This entry lists 26 T cell receptor beta chains sequenced from one sample in a study of blood T cell repertoires in COVID-19. Assay: immunoSEQ multiplex PCR; the TCRdb copy retains only in-frame clones and omits some. The sample gives approximately 270,000 clones, 75% to 90% of which show up once; 2% to 2.5% is in the top ten. The sample consisted of peripheral blood. Receptor source: a man in his fifties with acute or convalescent COVID-19.

This sequence joins TRBV5-5 and TRBJ1-2; D unresolved. The CDR3 runs to 13 residues. Trimming cost V 1 base and J 8 bases, with 12 bases left between them. CDR1 is SGHKS and CDR2 is YYEKEE in the germline V gene (reference sequence). In DNA form, the CDR3 reads TGTGCCAGCAGCTTGACCGATTTGGAGGGCTACACCTTC. It codes for CASSLTDLEGYTF. The complete variable domain, with remaining parts taken from reference TRBV5-5 and TRBJ1-2, reads DAGVTQSPTHLIKTRGQQVTLRCSPISGHKSVSWYQQVLGQGPQFIFQYYEKEERGRGNFPDRFSARQFPNYSSELNVNALLLGDSALYLCASSLTDLEGYTFGSGTRLTVV.

The CDR3 here is CASSPEYSTNEKLFF. CDR3 in DNA: TGTGCCAGCAGCCCGGAGTACTCAACTAATGAAAAACTGTTTTTT. The chain links TRBV9 to TRBJ1-4; D is undetermined. The V end was cut by 4 bases, the J end by 0 bases, with 10 bases between. Germline V gene lookup returns CDR1 SGDLS and CDR2 YYNGEE. This CDR3 region has 15 residues.

The chain couples TRBV14 to TRBJ1-2, with 8 bases matching TRBD1. Germline V gene lookup returns CDR1 SGHDN and CDR2 FVKESK. The junction had 2 bases not matched to a gene; V was cut back by 4 bases and J by 4 bases. The CDR3 sequence is 13 residues long. The CDR3 DNA sequence: TGTGCCAGCAGCCGGGGACAGGCCTATGGCTACACCTTC. This codes for CASSRGQAYGYTF. The whole variable domain, filled in from reference TRBV14 and TRBJ1-2, reads EAGVTQFPSHSVIEKGQTVTLRCDPISGHDNLYWYRRVMGKEIKFLLHFVKESKQDESGMPNNRFLAERTGGTYSTLKVQPAELEDSGVYFCASSRGQAYGYTFGSGTRLTVV.

This chain uses TRBV7-9 with TRBJ1-5, with D possibly being TRBD1 (6 bases). CDR1 is SEHNR and CDR2 is FQNEAQ in the germline V gene (reference sequence). The CDR3 sequence is 13 residues long. The ends were cut back, 1 base at V and 7 bases at J, with 8 bases in the middle. CDR3 coding DNA: TGTGCCAGCAGCTTAGAAGGGGGACAGCCCCAGCATTTT. It specifies CASSLEGGQPQHF.

The chain uses TRBV6-1 and TRBJ1-2; 12 bases fit TRBD1. Germline-derived CDR1 and CDR2 are MNHNS and SASEGT. With 3 bases clipped from V and 2 bases from J, the junction kept 7 bases outside the gene matches. This CDR3 has 17 residues. The CDR3 sequence: CASSDYSGTGGNYGYTF. The CDR3 bases are TGTGCCAGCAGTGACTACTCCGGGACAGGGGGCAACTATGGCTACACCTTC.

The chain has TRBV7-6 and TRBJ1-3; 8 positions match TRBD1. Germline V gives CDR1 SGHVS, CDR2 FNYEAQ. Trimming took 4 bases from V and 0 from J; bases not matched to a gene: 5. The CDR3 length is 16 residues. CDR3 protein: CASSWGQASSGNTIYF. The CDR3 DNA reads TGTGCCAGCAGCTGGGGACAGGCGTCCTCTGGAAACACCATATATTTT.

The chain links TRBV6-1 to TRBJ1-1; weak D call: TRBD1 (5 bases). The CDR3 consists of 14 residues. Germline V lookup: CDR1 MNHNS, CDR2 SASEGT. The germline V and J ends were trimmed by 0 bases and 7 bases, with 12 bases remaining between them. The CDR3 reads CASSEADSWDEAFF. In nucleotides, the CDR3 is TGTGCCAGCAGTGAAGCAGACAGTTGGGATGAAGCTTTCTTT.

This clone showed up just once. The chain links TRBV10-3 to TRBJ1-2, with D possibly being TRBD1 (6 bases). The CDR3 covers 13 residues. Germline loops: CDR1 ENHRY, CDR2 SYGVKD. Trimming took 4 bases from V and 3 from J, leaving 9 bases between them. CDR3 in amino acids: CAISAGGDYGYTF. The DNA for the CDR3 is TGTGCCATCAGTGCGGGGGGCGACTATGGCTACACCTTC.

V is TRBV9 and J is TRBJ2-7, with D tentatively TRBD1 (7 bases). The CDR3 totals 12 residues. Germline lookup yields CDR1 SGDLS and CDR2 YYNGEE. Trimming took 7 bases from V and 2 from J, leaving 10 bases between them. CDR3 sequence: CASAGQPYEQYF. The CDR3 region has the DNA TGTGCCAGCGCGGGACAGCCCTACGAGCAGTACTTC.

The chain couples TRBV12-3 or TRBV12-4 to TRBJ1-3; D ambiguous. V lost 2 bases and J lost 7, with 6 bases in between. The CDR3 is 12 residues long. CDR3 nucleotide sequence: TGTGCCAGCAGTTTACCTGAGAACACCATATATTTT. It codes for CASSLPENTIYF.

This clone was recorded a few times. The chain employs TRBV19 and TRBJ2-7; 8 bases map to TRBD2. Unmatched junction bases numbered 2, after V lost 5 bases and J lost 2 bases. The CDR3 runs to 13 residues. Germline V gives CDR1 LNHDA, CDR2 SQIVND (reference sequence). CDR3 DNA sequence: TGTGCCAGTAGTGGAGCGGGGGCCTACGAGCAGTACTTC. Protein: CASSGAGAYEQYF.

V and J are TRBV4-1 and TRBJ2-2, with 9 bases identical to TRBD2. The CDR3 totals 16 residues. The germline gives CDR1 MGHRA, CDR2 YSYEKL. The V segment lost 4 bases and the J segment 7 bases; nucleotides outside the gene matches: 10. Here the CDR3 DNA reads TGCGCCAGCAGCCCGCGGACTAGCGCAGGAAGCGGGGAGCTGTTTTTT. It encodes CASSPRTSAGSGELFF.

This clone turned up a few times. The gene calls are TRBV19 and TRBJ2-7; D is ambiguous. Per the germline V gene, CDR1 is LNHDA and CDR2 is SQIVND (reference sequence). V was shortened by 1 base and J by 2 bases, with 6 bases between the two germline ends. The CDR3 has 13 amino acids. In DNA, the CDR3 is TGTGCCAGTAGTATAGGAGGTGCCTACGAGCAGTACTTC. This encodes CASSIGGAYEQYF.

This clone was counted a few times. The chain combines TRBV29-1 with TRBJ1-2; D gene uncertain. Germline V lookup: CDR1 SQVTM, CDR2 ANQGSEA. The V end lost 4 bases, the J end lost 4 bases, and 10 bases lay between the germline ends. This CDR3 is built from 12 residues. CDR3 sequence reads: CSVVRDTYGYTF. The DNA for the CDR3 is TGCAGCGTTGTGCGAGACACCTATGGCTACACCTTC.

The chain employs TRBV19 and TRBJ2-7, with D maybe TRBD2 (6 bases). Per the germline V gene, CDR1 is LNHDA and CDR2 is SQIVND (reference sequence). The CDR3 contains 15 residues. Trimming stripped 6 bases from V and 5 bases from J, with 20 bases between. The CDR3 bases are TGTGCCAGTAGCCGAGACGTGGGGGGACGCGACGAGCAGTACTTC. Protein sequence: CASSRDVGGRDEQYF. Filled out from reference TRBV19 and TRBJ2-7, the complete variable domain reads DGGITQSPKYLFRKEGQNVTLSCEQNLNHDAMYWYRQDPGQGLRLIYYSQIVNDFQKGDIAEGYSVSREKKESFPLTVTSAQKNPTAFYLCASSRDVGGRDEQYFGPGTRLTVT.

This chain links TRBV7-9 with TRBJ1-6; D is possibly TRBD1 (6 bases). CDR3 length: 14 residues. Trimming shortened V by 2 bases and J by 13 bases, and 15 bases separated the two germline ends. Germline CDR1 and CDR2: SEHNR and FQNEAQ (reference sequence). The CDR3 loop is CASSLWDMGSPLHF. In DNA, the CDR3 is TGTGCCAGCAGCTTATGGGACATGGGATCGCCCCTCCACTTT.

V gene TRBV19 combines with J gene TRBJ2-7; maybe TRBD1 (6 bases). The CDR3 covers 13 residues. Per the germline V gene, CDR1 is LNHDA and CDR2 is SQIVND (reference sequence). The V gene lost 3 bases and the J gene lost 4 bases, with 10 bases spanning the gap. This chain's CDR3 is CASSMGHPYEQYF. CDR3 bases: TGTGCCAGTAGTATGGGACATCCTTACGAGCAGTACTTC.

The chain recombines TRBV5-4 with TRBJ1-2; perhaps TRBD1 as D (6 bases). The CDR3 spans 14 residues. The germline gives CDR1 SGHNT, CDR2 YYREEE (reference sequence). Trimming cost V 4 bases and J 5 bases, with 15 bases left between them. The CDR3, as DNA: TGTGCCAGCAGCGTGGGGGCAGGGGAATATGGCTACACCTTC. Translation: CASSVGAGEYGYTF.

The J gene is TRBJ1-6, the V gene TRBV7-8, with 7 bases lining up with TRBD1. Germline loops: CDR1 SGHVS, CDR2 FQNEAQ. The trim removed 5 bases at V and 11 bases at J, leaving 6 bases unmatched. The CDR3 contains 13 residues. The CDR3 here is CASSADRVTPLHF. Here the CDR3 DNA reads TGTGCCAGCAGCGCCGACAGGGTGACACCCCTCCACTTT.

The chain is built from TRBV7-6 and TRBJ1-1; 9 nucleotides align to TRBD1. V lost 5 bases to trimming and J lost 3 bases; unmatched junction nucleotides: 16. Germline V gives CDR1 SGHVS, CDR2 FNYEAQ. The CDR3 contains 18 residues. This chain's CDR3 is CASSLFGTGQMVDTEAFF. CDR3 sequence (DNA): TGTGCCAGCAGCCTCTTCGGGACAGGGCAGATGGTTGACACTGAAGCTTTCTTT.

This clone was observed a few times. This rearrangement joins TRBV12-3 or TRBV12-4 to TRBJ1-1; tentatively, D is TRBD1 (5 bases). The CDR3 has 13 amino acids. Deletions cut 6 bases from V and 1 base from J, with 9 bases between. CDR3 sequence reads: CASSTGQNTEAFF. For the CDR3, the DNA is TGTGCCAGCAGCACCGGACAGAACACTGAAGCTTTCTTT.

The CDR3 sequence is CAWLGASYEQYF. The CDR3 DNA reads TGTGCCTGGCTTGGAGCCTCCTACGAGCAGTACTTC. The gene calls are TRBV30 and TRBJ2-7; D gene unclear. The germline V gene has CDR1 GTSNPN and CDR2 SVGIG (reference sequence). Trimming cost V 5 bases and J 0 bases, with 8 bases left between them. The CDR3 has 12 residues. The variable domain in full, with the rest retrieved from reference TRBV30 and TRBJ2-7, is SQTIHQWPATLVQPVGSPLSLECTVEGTSNPNLYWYRQAAGRGLQLLFYSVGIGQISSEVPQNLSASRPQDRQFILSSKKLLLSDSGFYLCAWLGASYEQYFGPGTRLTVT.

The rearrangement links TRBV20-1 to TRBJ2-5; no firm D call. The CDR3 covers 11 residues. In germline, CDR1 is DFQATT, CDR2 SNEGSKA (reference sequence). V was trimmed by 4 bases and J by 3 bases, leaving 6 bases between them. The CDR3 DNA reads TGCAGTGCTATACAAGAAGAGACCCAGTACTTC. As protein: CSAIQEETQYF.

The chain uses TRBV24-1 and TRBJ2-1, with D possibly TRBD2 on 6 matching bases. Trimming left V 4 bases short and J 6 bases short, with 6 bases between. The CDR3 extends over 12 amino acids. In germline, CDR1 is KGHDR, CDR2 SFDVKD. This CDR3 reads CATSDGSNEQFF. The CDR3 coding sequence is TGTGCCACCAGTGACGGGAGCAATGAGCAGTTCTTC.

The V and J genes are TRBV5-4 and TRBJ1-5, with D tentatively TRBD1 (5 bases). Germline V gene sequence: CDR1 SGHNT, CDR2 YYREEE (reference sequence). Deletions cut 0 bases from V and 4 bases from J, with 8 bases between. The CDR3 totals 14 residues. The CDR3, as DNA: TGTGCCAGCAGCTTGGATAGGGGTAATCAGCCCCAGCATTTT. Amino acids: CASSLDRGNQPQHF.

The chain is built from TRBV6-5 and TRBJ1-1; D uncertain. Trimming removed 7 bases from V and 4 bases from J, with 10 bases in between. Germline V gene data show CDR1 as MNHEY and CDR2 as SVGAGI. The CDR3 contains 12 residues. Here the CDR3 reads CASIGVGTEAFF. The CDR3 DNA is TGTGCCAGCATCGGGGTGGGCACTGAAGCTTTCTTT.